The 18 T cell receptor beta chains below come from one sample, sequenced in a study of blood T cell repertoires in COVID-19. Sequencing was performed with immunoSEQ multiplex PCR; in TCRdb, only in-frame clones are kept and a portion is missing. The table has over 200,000 clones, roughly nine tenths seen once; the top ten hold approximately 1.3%. Sequences were obtained from PBMCs or T cells enriched from blood (not recorded which). The source of these receptors is a human donor in a cohort exposed to, infected with or recovered from COVID-19 (not recorded which). The donor label of this sample is uncertain.

This clone was seen just once. The chain couples TRBV12-3 or TRBV12-4 to TRBJ1-2; D is ambiguous. The CDR3 runs to 13 residues. V lost 4 bases and J lost 8, with 14 bases in between. As DNA, the CDR3 is TGTGCCAGCAGTTGGAGGGTCGGAATCGGCTACACCTTC. Amino acids: CASSWRVGIGYTF.

The CDR3 loop reads CASRGTFGNTIYF. CDR3 DNA sequence: TGTGCCAGCAGAGGGACTTTCGGAAACACCATATATTTT. V is TRBV6-5 and J is TRBJ1-3; possibly TRBD1 for D (5 bases). V lost 6 bases and J lost 4, with 10 bases in between. Germline V gene sequence: CDR1 MNHEY, CDR2 SVGAGI. This CDR3 contains 13 residues.

The V gene is TRBV18, the J gene TRBJ1-4; the match to TRBD1 covers 7 bases. With V trimmed by 2 bases and J by 0 bases, 6 bases remained unmatched. Germline values: CDR1 KGHSH, CDR2 LQKENI. The CDR3 is made up of 17 amino acids. The CDR3 loop reads CASSPRQGPTTNEKLFF. CDR3 bases: TGTGCCAGCTCACCAAGACAGGGACCTACAACTAATGAAAAACTGTTTTTT. The full variable domain, with the rest looked up from reference TRBV18 and TRBJ1-4, is NAGVMQNPRHLVRRRGQEARLRCSPMKGHSHVYWYRQLPEEGLKFMVYLQKENIIDESGMPKERFSAEFPKEGPSILRIQQVVRGDSAAYFCASSPRQGPTTNEKLFFGSGTQLSVL.

The chain has TRBV11-2 and TRBJ1-1; D not certain. The CDR3 covers 16 residues. Trimming cost V 2 bases and J 0 bases, with 13 bases left between them. Germline lookup yields CDR1 SGHAT and CDR2 FQNNGV. Here the CDR3 DNA reads TGTGCCAGCAGCTTACCACTGAGGTCAGTGAACACTGAAGCTTTCTTT. Protein product: CASSLPLRSVNTEAFF. The whole variable domain, filled in from reference TRBV11-2 and TRBJ1-1, reads EAGVAQSPRYKIIEKRQSVAFWCNPISGHATLYWYQQILGQGPKLLIQFQNNGVVDDSQLPKDRFSAERLKGVDSTLKIQPAKLEDSAVYLCASSLPLRSVNTEAFFGQGTRLTVV.

The J gene is TRBJ1-5, the V gene TRBV5-5; D gene unclear. Deletions cut 4 bases from V and 4 bases from J, with 12 bases between. The length of the CDR3 is 14 residues. Germline lookup yields CDR1 SGHKS and CDR2 YYEKEE (reference sequence). The CDR3 loop reads CASSLLSPNQPQHF. CDR3 DNA: TGTGCCAGCAGCCTTCTTTCTCCTAATCAGCCCCAGCATTTT.

The rearrangement joins TRBV10-3 to TRBJ2-7, with a tentative D call TRBD2 (5 bases). The V end lost 4 bases, the J end lost 3 bases, and 7 bases lay between the germline ends. Germline loops: CDR1 ENHRY, CDR2 SYGVKD. There are 12 residues in the CDR3. CDR3 sequence reads: CAISVAGYEQYF. CDR3 sequence (DNA): TGTGCCATCAGTGTGGCGGGCTACGAGCAGTACTTC.

This chain joins TRBV27 and TRBJ1-1, with 8 bases identical to TRBD1. Germline CDR1 and CDR2: MNHEY and SMNVEV (reference sequence). CDR3 length: 15 amino acids. Germline trimming cut 6 bases from V and 2 bases from J; bases unmatched to any gene: 8. The CDR3 bases are TGTGCCAGCAGGGATGACAGGGGATATAACACTGAAGCTTTCTTT. It is translated as CASRDDRGYNTEAFF.

CDR3 loop: CASSSELQGSHEQYF. DNA for the CDR3: TGTGCCAGCAGCTCGGAGCTACAGGGATCACACGAGCAGTACTTC. V is TRBV5-4 and J is TRBJ2-7; a weak D match, TRBD1 (6 bases). The ends were cut back, 3 bases at V and 5 bases at J, with 18 bases in the middle. Germline V gene sequence: CDR1 SGHNT, CDR2 YYREEE (reference sequence). CDR3 length equals 15 residues. The complete variable domain, with remaining parts taken from reference TRBV5-4 and TRBJ2-7, reads ETGVTQSPTHLIKTRGQQVTLRCSSQSGHNTVSWYQQALGQGPQFIFQYYREEENGRGNFPPRFSGLQFPNYSSELNVNALELDDSALYLCASSSELQGSHEQYFGPGTRLTVT.

The chain is built from TRBV3-1 (or the pseudogene TRBV3-2) and TRBJ1-1; D ambiguous. The CDR3 is made up of 14 amino acids. Trimming took 5 bases from V and 3 from J, leaving 13 bases between them. Per the germline V gene, CDR1 is LGHDT and CDR2 is YNNKEL (reference sequence). The CDR3 nucleotides read TGTGCCAGCAGCAAGCCCCGGGGTGACACTGAAGCTTTCTTT. Protein product: CASSKPRGDTEAFF.

The chain combines TRBV5-6 with TRBJ2-7, with 9 bases that match TRBD1. V trimming: 1 base; J trimming: 0 bases; junction bases outside the gene matches: 2. The germline gives CDR1 SGHDT, CDR2 YYEEEE. The CDR3 runs 15 residues. The CDR3 protein is CASSLPDRGSYEQYF. The CDR3 nucleotides read TGTGCCAGCAGCTTGCCGGACAGGGGCTCCTACGAGCAGTACTTC.

This clone was detected once. The gene calls are TRBV2 and TRBJ1-4, with TRBD1 matching over 7 bases. The CDR3 length is 16 residues. In germline, CDR1 is SNHLY, CDR2 FYNNEI. The trim removed 5 bases at V and 8 bases at J, leaving 14 bases unmatched. CDR3 protein: CASSPRGGTVNEKLFF. The CDR3 bases are TGTGCCAGCAGTCCGCGAGGGGGGACAGTGAACGAAAAACTGTTTTTT.

The V call is TRBV9, the J call TRBJ1-6; TRBD1 might be the D (5 bases). The CDR3 totals 17 residues. CDR1 SGDLS and CDR2 YYNGEE come from the germline V gene. Trimming removed 3 bases at V and 1 base at J, with 14 bases between. This chain's CDR3 is CASSASGGASYNSPLHF. CDR3 bases: TGTGCCAGCAGCGCCAGCGGGGGTGCGTCCTATAATTCACCCCTCCACTTT.

The V and J genes are TRBV30 and TRBJ1-2; D is ambiguous. This CDR3 contains 14 residues. The germline gives CDR1 GTSNPN, CDR2 SVGIG (reference sequence). Deletions cut 2 bases from V and 4 bases from J, with 14 bases between. Here the CDR3 reads CAWSHSDAGYGYTF. CDR3 nucleotides: TGTGCCTGGAGTCACTCGGACGCGGGCTATGGCTACACCTTC.

V gene TRBV5-6 combines with J gene TRBJ1-4; D may be TRBD1 (5 bases). The V gene's germline CDR1 is SGHDT and CDR2 YYEEEE. This CDR3 is built from 13 residues. Trimming shortened V by 2 bases and J by 7 bases, and 9 bases separated the two germline ends. CDR3 in amino acids: CASSFGRVEKLFF. The CDR3 coding sequence is TGTGCCAGCAGCTTCGGCAGGGTTGAAAAACTGTTTTTT.

The rearrangement uses TRBV28 and TRBJ2-1; D remains ambiguous. CDR1 is MDHEN, CDR2 SYDVKM, per germline. Trimming cost V 3 bases and J 0 bases, with 3 bases left between them. The CDR3 loop spans 13 amino acids. The CDR3 region has the DNA TGTGCCAGCAGTTTCAGCTCCTACAATGAGCAGTTCTTC. This codes for CASSFSSYNEQFF. Full variable domain (rest looked up from reference TRBV28 and TRBJ2-1): DVKVTQSSRYLVKRTGEKVFLECVQDMDHENMFWYRQDPGLGLRLIYFSYDVKMKEKGDIPEGYSVSREKKERFSLILESASTNQTSMYLCASSFSSYNEQFFGPGTRLTVL.

The chain joins TRBV6-2 or TRBV6-3 to TRBJ2-7; tentatively, D is TRBD2 (6 bases). This CDR3 is built from 13 residues. Trimming left V 4 bases short and J 4 bases short, with 11 bases between. Germline V gene lookup returns CDR1 MNHEY and CDR2 SVGEGT. The CDR3: CASSFPGGYEQYF. The CDR3 region has the DNA TGTGCCAGCAGTTTCCCTGGGGGGTACGAGCAGTACTTC.

The V and J genes are TRBV5-5 and TRBJ2-1; D might be TRBD2 (5 bases). Germline-derived CDR1 and CDR2 are SGHKS and YYEKEE (reference sequence). The V end was cut by 1 base, the J end by 4 bases, with 15 bases between. This CDR3 has 16 residues. The CDR3 sequence: CASSLQAAVLYNEQFF. The DNA of the CDR3 is TGTGCCAGCAGCTTGCAAGCGGCGGTACTTTACAATGAGCAGTTCTTC.

This sequence joins TRBV30 and TRBJ1-5; D is perhaps TRBD1 (5 bases). The CDR3 extends over 17 amino acids. Trimming removed 2 bases at V and 4 bases at J, with 21 bases between. The V gene's germline CDR1 is GTSNPN and CDR2 SVGIG (reference sequence). The CDR3 DNA follows: TGTGCCTGGAGTTCCCCGGGGGGGAAGAGGATAAATCAGCCCCAGCATTTT. Its protein product is CAWSSPGGKRINQPQHF.